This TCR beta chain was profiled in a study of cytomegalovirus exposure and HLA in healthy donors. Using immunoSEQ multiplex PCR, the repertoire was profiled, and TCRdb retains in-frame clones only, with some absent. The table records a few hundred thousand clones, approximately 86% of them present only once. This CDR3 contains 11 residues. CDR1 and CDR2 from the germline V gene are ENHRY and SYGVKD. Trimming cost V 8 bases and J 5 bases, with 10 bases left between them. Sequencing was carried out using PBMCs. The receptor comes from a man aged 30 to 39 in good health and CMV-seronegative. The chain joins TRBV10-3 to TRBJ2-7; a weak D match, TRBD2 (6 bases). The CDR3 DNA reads TGTGCCATCGGGAGGACGGACGAGCAGTACTTC. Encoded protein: CAIGRTDEQYF.